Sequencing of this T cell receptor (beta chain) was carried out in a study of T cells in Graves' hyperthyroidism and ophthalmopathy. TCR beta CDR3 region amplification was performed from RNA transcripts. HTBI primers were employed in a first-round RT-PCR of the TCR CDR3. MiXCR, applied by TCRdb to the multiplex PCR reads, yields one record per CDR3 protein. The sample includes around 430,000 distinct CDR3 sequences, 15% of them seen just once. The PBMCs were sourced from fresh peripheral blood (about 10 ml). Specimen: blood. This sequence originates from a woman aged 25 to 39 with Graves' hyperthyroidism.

The CDR3 coding sequence is TGTGCCAGCAGCTTAGCCCGGCTCGGCGGCTACGAGCAGTACTTC. It specifies CASSLARLGGYEQYF. The chain has TRBV11-2 and TRBJ2-7; no clear D gene. CDR1 and CDR2 (germline): SGHAT, FQNNGV. The CDR3 loop spans 15 amino acids. V lost 1 base, J lost 3 bases, and 13 bases lay in between.